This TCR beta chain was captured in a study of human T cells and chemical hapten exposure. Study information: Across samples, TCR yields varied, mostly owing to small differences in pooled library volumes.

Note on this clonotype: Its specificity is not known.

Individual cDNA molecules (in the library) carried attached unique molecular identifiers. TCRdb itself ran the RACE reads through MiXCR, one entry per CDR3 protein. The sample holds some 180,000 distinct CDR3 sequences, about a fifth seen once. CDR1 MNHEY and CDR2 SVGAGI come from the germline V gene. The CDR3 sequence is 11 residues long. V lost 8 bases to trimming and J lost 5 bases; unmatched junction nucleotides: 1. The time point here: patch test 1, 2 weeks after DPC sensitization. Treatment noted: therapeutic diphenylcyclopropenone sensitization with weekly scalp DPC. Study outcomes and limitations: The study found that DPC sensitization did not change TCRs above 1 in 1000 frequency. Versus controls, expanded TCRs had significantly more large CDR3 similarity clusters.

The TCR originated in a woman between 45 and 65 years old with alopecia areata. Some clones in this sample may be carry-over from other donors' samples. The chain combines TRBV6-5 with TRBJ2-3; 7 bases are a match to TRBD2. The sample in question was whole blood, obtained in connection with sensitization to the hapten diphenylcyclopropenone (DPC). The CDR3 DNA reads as TGTGCCAGCGGGGAGGGAGATACGCAGTATTTT. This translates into CASGEGDTQYF.